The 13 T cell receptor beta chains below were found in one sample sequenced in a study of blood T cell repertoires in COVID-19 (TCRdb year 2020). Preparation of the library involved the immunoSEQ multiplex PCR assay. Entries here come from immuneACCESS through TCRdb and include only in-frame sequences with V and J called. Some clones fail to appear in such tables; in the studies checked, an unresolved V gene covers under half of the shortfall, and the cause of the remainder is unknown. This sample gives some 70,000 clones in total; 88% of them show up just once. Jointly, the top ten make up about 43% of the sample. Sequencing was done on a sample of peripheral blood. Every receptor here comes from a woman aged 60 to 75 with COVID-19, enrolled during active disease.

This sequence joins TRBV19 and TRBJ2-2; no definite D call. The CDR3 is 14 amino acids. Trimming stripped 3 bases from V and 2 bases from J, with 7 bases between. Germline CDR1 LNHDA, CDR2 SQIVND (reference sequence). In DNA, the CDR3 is TGTGCCAGTAGTATTTTTGTAAACACCGGGGAGCTGTTTTTT. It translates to CASSIFVNTGELFF. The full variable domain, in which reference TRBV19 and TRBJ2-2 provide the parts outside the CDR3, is DGGITQSPKYLFRKEGQNVTLSCEQNLNHDAMYWYRQDPGQGLRLIYYSQIVNDFQKGDIAEGYSVSREKKESFPLTVTSAQKNPTAFYLCASSIFVNTGELFFGEGSRLTVL.

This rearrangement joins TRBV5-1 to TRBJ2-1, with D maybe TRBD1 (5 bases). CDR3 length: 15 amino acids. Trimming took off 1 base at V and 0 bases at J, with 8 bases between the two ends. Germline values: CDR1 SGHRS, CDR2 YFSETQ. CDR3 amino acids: CASSLPQVSYNEQFF. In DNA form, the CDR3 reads TGCGCCAGCAGCTTGCCACAGGTCTCCTACAATGAGCAGTTCTTC.

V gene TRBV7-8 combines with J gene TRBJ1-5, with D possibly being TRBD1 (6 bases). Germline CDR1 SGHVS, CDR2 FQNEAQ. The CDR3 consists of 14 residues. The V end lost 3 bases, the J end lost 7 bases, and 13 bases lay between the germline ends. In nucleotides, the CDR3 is TGTGCCAGCAGCTTTCAGGGGACCGAACAGCCCCAGCATTTT. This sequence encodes CASSFQGTEQPQHF.

CDR3 amino acids: CASSVQGGERTCGAYEQYF. Here the CDR3 DNA reads TGTGCCAGCAGCGTCCAGGGGGGAGAACGGACGTGTGGCGCCTACGAGCAGTACTTC. The gene calls are TRBV9 and TRBJ2-7, with a weak D call TRBD1 (7 bases). CDR3 size: 19 residues. V lost 2 bases to trimming and J lost 2 bases, with 26 bases between them. Germline assignment: CDR1 SGDLS and CDR2 YYNGEE.

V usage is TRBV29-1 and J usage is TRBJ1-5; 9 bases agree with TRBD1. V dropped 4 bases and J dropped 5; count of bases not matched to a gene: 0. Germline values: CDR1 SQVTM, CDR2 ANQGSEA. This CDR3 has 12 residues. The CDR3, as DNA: TGCAGCGTTGGACAGGGGGATCAGCCCCAGCATTTT. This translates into CSVGQGDQPQHF.

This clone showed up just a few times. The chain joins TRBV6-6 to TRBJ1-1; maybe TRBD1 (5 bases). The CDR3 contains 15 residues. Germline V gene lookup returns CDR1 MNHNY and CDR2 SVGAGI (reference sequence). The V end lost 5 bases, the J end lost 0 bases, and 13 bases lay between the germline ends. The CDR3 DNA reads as TGTGCCAGCAGTCCCTTCGGGGGGATGAACACTGAAGCTTTCTTT. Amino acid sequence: CASSPFGGMNTEAFF.

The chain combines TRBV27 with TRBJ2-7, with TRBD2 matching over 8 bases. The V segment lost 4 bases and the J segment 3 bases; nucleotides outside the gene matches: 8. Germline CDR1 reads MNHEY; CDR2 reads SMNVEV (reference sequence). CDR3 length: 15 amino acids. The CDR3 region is CASSSLGRGVYEQYF. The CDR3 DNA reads TGTGCCAGCAGTTCCCTCGGGCGGGGGGTCTACGAGCAGTACTTC.

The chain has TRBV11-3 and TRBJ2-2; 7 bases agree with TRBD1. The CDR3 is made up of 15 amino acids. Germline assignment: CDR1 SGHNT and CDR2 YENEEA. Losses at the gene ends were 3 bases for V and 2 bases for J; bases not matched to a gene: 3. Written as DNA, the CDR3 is TGTGCCAGCAGCTTCCACAGGGGTAACACCGGGGAGCTGTTTTTT. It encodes CASSFHRGNTGELFF.

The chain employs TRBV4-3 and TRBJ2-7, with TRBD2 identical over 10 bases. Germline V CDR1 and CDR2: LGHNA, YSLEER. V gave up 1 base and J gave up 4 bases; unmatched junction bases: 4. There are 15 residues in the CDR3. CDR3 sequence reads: CASSQGTSGIYEQYF. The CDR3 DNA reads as TGCGCCAGCAGCCAAGGAACTAGCGGGATTTACGAGCAGTACTTC.

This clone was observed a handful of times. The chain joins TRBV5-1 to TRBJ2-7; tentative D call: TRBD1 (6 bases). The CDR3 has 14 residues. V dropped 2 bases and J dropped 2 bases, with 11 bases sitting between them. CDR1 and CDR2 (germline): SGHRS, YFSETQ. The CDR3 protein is CASSFTGKTYEQYF. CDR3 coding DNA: TGCGCCAGCAGCTTTACAGGGAAAACCTACGAGCAGTACTTC.

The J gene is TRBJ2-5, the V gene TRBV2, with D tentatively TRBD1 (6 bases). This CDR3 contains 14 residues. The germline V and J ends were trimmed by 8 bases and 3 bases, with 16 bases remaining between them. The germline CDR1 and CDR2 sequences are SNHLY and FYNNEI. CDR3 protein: CASGGRGREETQYF. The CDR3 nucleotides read TGTGCCAGCGGAGGCAGGGGCCGTGAAGAGACCCAGTACTTC.

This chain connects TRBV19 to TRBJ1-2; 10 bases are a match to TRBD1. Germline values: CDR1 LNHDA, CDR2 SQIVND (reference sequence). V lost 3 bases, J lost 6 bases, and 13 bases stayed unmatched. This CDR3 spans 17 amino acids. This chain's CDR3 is CASSMGLPGQGFDGYTF. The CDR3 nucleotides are TGTGCCAGTAGTATGGGACTCCCGGGACAGGGGTTTGATGGCTACACCTTC.

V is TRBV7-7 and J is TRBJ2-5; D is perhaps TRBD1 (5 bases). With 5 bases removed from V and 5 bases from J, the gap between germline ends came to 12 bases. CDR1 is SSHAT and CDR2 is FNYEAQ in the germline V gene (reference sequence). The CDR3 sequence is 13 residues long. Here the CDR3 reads CASSLGRGETQYF. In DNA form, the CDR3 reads TGTGCCAGCAGCCTTGGAAGGGGTGAGACCCAGTACTTC.